This T cell receptor (beta chain) is drawn from a study of technical replicates of blood from several donors. The CDR3 covers 13 residues. CDR1 and CDR2 (germline): WNHNN, SYGVQD (reference sequence). V trimming: 5 bases; J trimming: 2 bases; junction bases outside the gene matches: 2. Clones were read by immunoSEQ multiplex PCR, and TCRdb kept only the in-frame ones, dropping some. The top ten clones hold around 0.2% of a sample with about 81,000 clones, roughly 96% of them seen once. This chain uses TRBV10-1 with TRBJ1-2; 7 bases agree with TRBD1. The sequence derives from a human donor in good health. Sequencing input: T cells isolated from PBMCs. CDR3 residues: CASSQDRNYGYTF. CDR3 coding DNA: TGCGCCAGCAGTCAGGACAGGAACTATGGCTACACCTTC.